The 30 T cell receptor gamma chains below were found in one sample sequenced in a study of gamma delta lymphoproliferative disorders and STAT genes. PBMCs from patients and controls supplied the genomic DNA for sequencing. TCRdb called clones anew from the multiplex PCR reads with CATT. This table has a few thousand gamma-chain clones, around 12% appearing once. Material for sequencing was blood. Receptors were obtained from a human donor with gamma-delta T-cell large granular lymphocyte leukemia.

This clone is classed as medium-sized. Other DNA sequences within the sample encode an identical CDR3. The chain employs TRGV4 and TRGJ1 or TRGJ2. TCRdb gives no J gene; it was assigned here by matching the DNA to germline. Germline CDR1 and CDR2: EGSTGY and YDSYTSSV. V lost 1 base to trimming and J lost 3 bases; unmatched junction nucleotides: 0. The CDR3 is 12 amino acids. The CDR3 reads CATWDGYYKKLF. CDR3 nucleotide sequence: TGTGCCACCTGGGATGGTTATTATAAGAAACTCTTT.

By share of the sample, this clone is medium-sized. The rearrangement uses TRGV2 and TRGJP2. The J gene is absent in TCRdb and was assigned here via DNA matching to germline. V lost 0 bases to trimming and J lost 2 bases; unmatched junction nucleotides: 0. The germline V gene has CDR1 EGSNGY and CDR2 YDSYNSKV. The CDR3 spans 14 residues. The DNA of the CDR3 is TGTGCCACCTGGGACGGGAGTAGTGATTGGATCAAGACGTTT. It specifies CATWDGSSDWIKTF.

Ten or more counts support this clone. The chain recombines TRGV3 with TRGJ1 or TRGJ2. The J gene is not listed in TCRdb, so it was assigned here from a DNA match to germline. V trimming: 12 bases; J trimming: 7 bases; junction bases outside the gene matches: 15. Germline CDR1 reads VTNTFY; CDR2 reads YDVSTARD (reference sequence). This CDR3 region has 12 residues. CDR3 loop: CARLQGWYKKLF. CDR3 nucleotide sequence: TGTGCCCGCCTGCAGGGGTGGTATAAGAAACTCTTT.

In its sample, this clone is medium-sized. Other nucleotide sequences from this sample produce the same CDR3. The CDR3 protein is CATWDRIDKKLF. In DNA, the CDR3 is TGTGCCACCTGGGATAGAATCGATAAGAAACTCTTT. This chain uses TRGV3 with TRGJ1 or TRGJ2. The J gene, not given by TCRdb, was assigned here from a germline match of the nucleotide sequence. CDR1 is VTNTFY and CDR2 is YDVSTARD in the germline V gene (reference sequence). Trimming removed 4 bases from V and 8 bases from J; junction bases left unmatched: 8. This CDR3 has 12 residues.

This chain connects TRGV8 to TRGJ1 or TRGJ2. Because TCRdb records no J gene, it was assigned here through a match of the DNA to germline. After removal of 2 bases from V and 5 bases from J, the junction contained 9 bases not matched to a gene. CDR3 length equals 14 residues. Germline assignment: CDR1 VENAVY and CDR2 YDSYNSRV. The CDR3 spells CATWDTIGNYKKLF. For the CDR3, the DNA is TGTGCCACCTGGGATACGATAGGAAATTATAAGAAACTCTTT.

The V gene is TRGV10, the J gene TRGJ1 or TRGJ2. The J gene was missing in TCRdb and was found by matching the end of the DNA to germline. TRGV10 is an ORF, and what it does is uncertain. With V trimmed by 8 bases and J by 0 bases, 20 bases remained unmatched. The CDR3 runs 18 residues. The DNA for the CDR3 is TGTGCTGCGTGGGATTATAAAAAAAGGGGATCGAATTATTATAAGAAACTCTTT. Protein product: CAAWDYKKRGSNYYKKLF.

This clone showed up many times. The rearrangement uses TRGV9 and TRGJ1 or TRGJ2. TCRdb lists no J gene, so it was determined here by aligning the DNA to germline. The CDR3 is 12 amino acids. The germline V gene encodes CDR1 GITISATS and CDR2 ISYDGTV (reference sequence). V was pared by 5 bases and J by 2 bases, with 3 bases of the junction left unmatched. The CDR3 reads CALWGHYYKKLF. The CDR3 bases are TGTGCCTTGTGGGGGCATTATTATAAGAAACTCTTT.

For this clone: This is likely an artifact of a read error, given a far larger clone one base away. The DNA is omitted, as the CDR3 cannot be located on it reliably, and the CDR3 follows TCRdb's listing. The CDR3 sequence is CTTVPAGLGPRAPDWFKIF. The V gene is given as TRGV11, and no J gene call is available. TRGV11 has ORF status, its function being uncertain. With termini counted, the CDR3 has 19 amino acids.

Turning to this clone: This may be a read error: a much more frequent sequence differs by one nucleotide. The limits of the CDR3 on the DNA are not certain, so only TCRdb's listed CDR3 is given. The V gene is TRGV11, but the J gene lacks a call. TRGV11 is recorded as an ORF, its role being uncertain. The CDR3 is 21 amino acids long, termini counted. This chain's CDR3 is CTTVPAGLGPTLNDNYYKKLF.

This clone was observed many times. In nucleotides, the CDR3 is TGTGCCTTGTGGGAGGTGCTGGATAAGAAACTCTTT. Its translation is CALWEVLDKKLF. The chain combines TRGV9 with TRGJ1 or TRGJ2. The J gene, missing from TCRdb, was assigned here through DNA to germline matching. CDR3 length: 12 residues. With 0 bases clipped from V and 8 bases from J, the junction kept 4 bases outside the gene matches. From germline, CDR1 is GITISATS and CDR2 ISYDGTV (reference sequence).

This clone was picked up many times. The chain employs TRGV3 and TRGJ1 or TRGJ2. The J gene comes from matching the DNA to germline here; TCRdb lacks it. The CDR3 is 17 amino acids. Germline trimming cut 0 bases from V and 2 bases from J; bases unmatched to any gene: 13. Germline-derived CDR1 and CDR2 are VTNTFY and YDVSTARD (reference sequence). The CDR3 sequence is CATWDRPWGLDYYKKLF. The CDR3 nucleotides read TGTGCCACCTGGGACAGGCCATGGGGATTGGATTATTATAAGAAACTCTTT.

This clone was counted between two and nine times. This chain connects TRGV9 to TRGJ1 or TRGJ2. In the absence of a J gene in TCRdb, the DNA was matched to germline to assign it here. After removal of 9 bases from V and 3 bases from J, the junction contained 5 bases not matched to a gene. CDR3 length: 11 amino acids. CDR1 GITISATS and CDR2 ISYDGTV come from the germline V gene (reference sequence). The CDR3 DNA follows: TGTGCCTTGCTACTTTATTATAAGAAACTCTTT. As protein: CALLLYYKKLF.

This clone was recorded at least ten times. The rearrangement joins TRGV2 to TRGJ1 or TRGJ2. The J gene comes from matching the DNA to germline here; TCRdb lacks it. V gave up 0 bases and J gave up 4 bases; unmatched junction bases: 9. Germline lookup yields CDR1 EGSNGY and CDR2 YDSYNSKV. The CDR3 length is 15 residues. CDR3 nucleotide sequence: TGTGCCACCTGGGACGGGCACTCCGGGTATTATAAGAAACTCTTT. This translates into CATWDGHSGYYKKLF.

This clone was counted at least ten times. The protein recorded in TCRdb matches a much larger clone and deviates from this DNA's translation at residue 4, suggesting a read error; the protein here is obtained by translating the DNA. The chain links TRGV9 to TRGJ1 or TRGJ2. TCRdb is silent on the J gene; assignment here came from matching the DNA to germline. J was trimmed by 12 bases and V by 9 bases; bases with no gene match: 8. This CDR3 is 9 amino acids long. Germline V gene sequence: CDR1 GITISATS, CDR2 ISYDGTV (reference sequence). CDR3 nucleotide sequence: TGTGCCTTGGTGAGGGGGAAACTCTTT. Protein product: CALVRGKLF.

This clone was seen a handful of times. Just one base apart from a much larger clone, this may be a read error. The limits of the CDR3 on the DNA are not certain, so only TCRdb's listed CDR3 is given. The V gene call reads TRGV11; no J gene was called. TRGV11 is an ORF, with its function uncertain. Counting both end residues, the CDR3 totals 17 amino acids. The CDR3 loop is CTTVPAGLGEKVRFKIF.

Points on this clone: The DNA is left out, because the CDR3 cannot be placed on it with certainty; the CDR3 is given as TCRdb lists it. The V gene corresponds to TRGV10; no J gene was called. TRGV10 is marked as an open reading frame, function uncertain. The CDR3 sequence runs 23 residues, both termini included. CDR3 loop: CAAWDYTRPSFIIRNSLAVEQHF.

This clone was seen a handful of times. A much larger clone differs from this one at a single base, so this may be a read error. The V and J genes are TRGV4 and TRGJP1. Germline matching of the DNA provided the J gene here, since TCRdb leaves it blank. The CDR3 is 16 residues long. Germline V gives CDR1 EGSTGY, CDR2 YDSYTSSV. CDR3 residues: CATWDTRYTNGWFKIF. The CDR3 bases are TGTGCCACCTGGGATACGAGGTATACCAATGGTTGGTTCAAGATATTT.

Within the sample, this clone is medium-sized. CDR3 protein: CATWDWNYYKKLF. CDR3 in DNA: TGTGCCACCTGGGATTGGAATTATTATAAGAAACTCTTT. The V call is TRGV4, the J call TRGJ1 or TRGJ2. No J gene is reported in TCRdb; it was inferred here by comparing the DNA with germline. The J segment lost 0 bases and the V segment lost 3 bases, leaving 2 bases of the junction unmatched. The CDR3 is made up of 13 amino acids. The germline V gene encodes CDR1 EGSTGY and CDR2 YDSYTSSV.

There are a few counts of this clone. V is TRGV8 and J is TRGJ1 or TRGJ2. As TCRdb names no J gene, one was assigned here on the basis of a DNA match to germline. The germline gives CDR1 VENAVY, CDR2 YDSYNSRV. This CDR3 comprises 12 residues. The V segment lost 3 bases and the J segment 9 bases; nucleotides outside the gene matches: 8. The CDR3 loop is CATWDGQIKKLF. As DNA, the CDR3 is TGTGCCACCTGGGATGGGCAAATTAAGAAACTCTTT.

There are many counts of this clone. This DNA's translation and the protein TCRdb lists, from a much larger clone, do not match at residue 13, likely due to a read error; the protein shown is translated from the DNA. This chain connects TRGV9 to TRGJP. TCRdb offers no J gene call, so here the DNA was matched to germline to obtain one. The CDR3 extends over 16 amino acids. Germline V gene sequence: CDR1 GITISATS, CDR2 ISYDGTV (reference sequence). The CDR3 protein is CALWEVEELGKKVKVF. For the CDR3, the DNA is TGTGCCTTGTGGGAGGTGGAAGAGTTGGGCAAAAAAGTCAAGGTATTT.

In this sample, this clone turned up many times. This chain uses TRGV5 with TRGJ1 or TRGJ2. TCRdb gives no J gene; it was assigned here by matching the DNA to germline. This CDR3 has 12 amino acids. CDR1 and CDR2 (germline): VINAFY, YDVSNSKD. Trimming took 0 bases from V and 11 from J; bases not matched to a gene: 7. Here the CDR3 DNA reads TGTGCCACCTGGGACAGGCATTGGGAGAAACTCTTT. It specifies CATWDRHWEKLF.

This clone rates as medium-sized. The J gene is TRGJ1 or TRGJ2, the V gene TRGV3. TCRdb gives no J gene; it was assigned here by matching the DNA to germline. Germline V gene lookup returns CDR1 VTNTFY and CDR2 YDVSTARD (reference sequence). Germline trimming cut 2 bases from V and 8 bases from J; bases unmatched to any gene: 6. The CDR3 is made up of 12 amino acids. The DNA of the CDR3 is TGTGCCACCTGGGACACCCACCATAAGAAACTCTTT. Translating gives CATWDTHHKKLF.

This clone was seen repeatedly, ten times or more. The genes are TRGV5 and TRGJ1 or TRGJ2. The J gene was missing in TCRdb and was found by matching the end of the DNA to germline. The CDR3 covers 13 residues. CDR1 and CDR2 from the germline V gene are VINAFY and YDVSNSKD. The J segment lost 6 bases and the V segment lost 0 bases, leaving 5 bases of the junction unmatched. For the CDR3, the DNA is TGTGCCACCTGGGACAGGCGAGGTTATAAGAAACTCTTT. Its translation: CATWDRRGYKKLF.

This clone was found many times. The DNA is left out, because the CDR3 cannot be placed on it with certainty; the CDR3 is given as TCRdb lists it. Other nucleotide sequences in the sample specify the same CDR3. The J gene is uncalled and the V gene is TRGV11. TRGV11 is designated an ORF whose function remains uncertain. Termini included, the CDR3 measures 16 amino acids. The CDR3 reads CTTVPAGLGFYYKKLF.

The chain has TRGV10 and TRGJ1 or TRGJ2. TCRdb does not report a J gene; here it was assigned by matching the DNA to germline references. TRGV10 is identified as an open reading frame with a role that is uncertain. V lost 8 bases to trimming and J lost 12 bases; unmatched junction nucleotides: 11. The CDR3 contains 11 residues. This CDR3 reads CAAWDYGGKLF. CDR3 in DNA: TGTGCTGCGTGGGATTATGGGGGGAAACTCTTT.

This clone was seen once. The DNA is omitted, as the CDR3 cannot be located on it reliably, and the CDR3 follows TCRdb's listing. The J gene went uncalled, whereas the V gene is TRGV2. Inclusive of both ends, the CDR3 amounts to 19 amino acids. CDR1 is EGSNGY, CDR2 YDSYNSKV, per germline. The CDR3 loop is CATWDGRHIRNSLAVEQHF.

As for this clone: The DNA is left out, because the CDR3 cannot be placed on it with certainty; the CDR3 is given as TCRdb lists it. No call exists for the J gene, whereas the V gene is TRGV11. TRGV11 is an ORF for which the function is uncertain. A total of 14 residues make up the CDR3, ends included. CDR3 sequence reads: CTTVPAGLGWSKIF.

This clone came up many times. This chain connects TRGV10 to TRGJ1 or TRGJ2. TCRdb offers no J gene call, so here the DNA was matched to germline to obtain one. TRGV10 belongs to the ORF category, with a function that is uncertain. J lost 1 base, V lost 8 bases, and 6 bases had no gene match. CDR3 size: 13 residues. This chain's CDR3 is CAAWDPNYYKKLF. The CDR3 DNA sequence: TGTGCTGCGTGGGATCCCAATTATTATAAGAAACTCTTT.

This clone showed up just a few times. TCRdb's entry gives the protein of a much larger clone, which mismatches this DNA's translation at residue 9, likely from a read error; the protein reported here is translated from the DNA. The CDR3 reads CATWDRLANGWFKIF. CDR3 DNA: TGTGCCACCTGGGATAGGCTGGCCAATGGTTGGTTCAAGATATTT. V and J are TRGV8 and TRGJP1. TCRdb leaves out the J gene; it was filled in here by matching the DNA to germline. Unmatched junction bases numbered 8, after V lost 0 bases and J lost 7 bases. Germline lookup yields CDR1 VENAVY and CDR2 YDSYNSRV. This CDR3 is built from 15 residues.

In its sample, this clone was seen many times. The chain recombines TRGV5 with TRGJ1 or TRGJ2. TCRdb records no J gene; here it was assigned by comparing the DNA to germline. The length of the CDR3 is 13 residues. V shed 1 base, J shed 1 base, and the junction held 1 base outside the gene matches. Germline V gives CDR1 VINAFY, CDR2 YDVSNSKD. The CDR3: CATWDSNYYKKLF. In DNA form, the CDR3 reads TGTGCCACCTGGGACAGCAATTATTATAAGAAACTCTTT.